This paragraph reports one T cell receptor (beta chain). This clone was seen more than once but under ten times. The specificity of this receptor is unknown. The input lacks base qualities; no much larger clone sits a single base away. These data come from a study of OX40 agonist ivuxolimab in advanced cancers. Context from the whole study: Ivuxolimab was a fully human IgG2 agonistic monoclonal antibody targeting the costimulatory receptor OX40 (CD134). The dose-escalation cohort was about 87% male with a mean age of 60 years, ranging from roughly 23 to 80. Intravenous ivuxolimab was administered to patients every 2 weeks at six dose levels: 0.01, 0.1, 0.3, 1.5, 3 and 10 mg/kg. Patients were allowed to have had prior anti-PD-1, anti-PD-L1 or anti-CTLA-4 therapy, and 30% to 40% of the dose-escalation patients had previously received checkpoint inhibitors. Peripheral TCRbeta sequencing was intended to test whether TCR sequence diversity was altered and clonal T-cell expansion was caused by ivuxolimab. Among the roughly 52 dose-escalation patients, approximately 20 had hepatocellular carcinoma, approximately 15 melanoma, 9 renal cell carcinoma and 9 head and neck cancer. The monotherapy dose-escalation portion (N ≈ 55 patients) of the phase I ivuxolimab trial is reported in the paper. Partial responses were achieved by three dose-escalation patients, of whom one had hepatocellular carcinoma and two had cutaneous melanoma. Overall study outcomes, separate from this receptor: Low levels of normalized T-cell clonal expansion were also shown by some nonresponding patients. Which antigens the clonally expanded peripheral T cells were specific for was not determined. Clonal expansion of both CD4+ and CD8+ blood T cells was observed from baseline to week 6 at doses 0.1 to 3.0 mg/kg. Partial responders in the 0.1-3.0 mg/kg groups had among the lowest normalized peripheral clonal expansion, especially among CD8+ T cells. After ivuxolimab, more expanded clones were found on average in CD8+ T cells than in CD4+ T cells.

Genomic DNA was extracted from sorted cells for sequencing of the TCRbeta CDR3 region. TCRbeta CDR3 regions were sequenced using the immunoSEQ Assay. TCRdb carries this immuneACCESS record with in-frame sequences only. Its versions omit some clonotypes, under half of them owing to an unresolved V gene in the studies checked, with the rest unexplained. The sample table contains tens of thousands of clones; only one count was recorded for approximately 77% of them. The top ten constitute over 2% of the sample. Patients with a history of autoimmune disease or receiving systemic immunosuppression were excluded from the trial. In every dose cohort, peripheral blood was drawn for TCR sequencing at baseline, cycle 4 day 1, and cycle 7 day 1. Samples were obtained from an open-label, multicenter, first-in-human phase I dose-escalation trial of ivuxolimab. Adults with locally advanced or metastatic head and neck squamous cell, hepatocellular, melanoma or renal cell carcinoma were enrolled in the trial. CD4+ and CD8+ T cells were sorted separately from peripheral blood before TCR sequencing.

This TCR was recovered from an adult with an advanced solid tumor such as melanoma, head and neck, liver or kidney cancer. The specimen comprised CD4+ or CD8+ T cells sorted from blood, sampled in a trial of the OX40 agonist ivuxolimab.

The DNA reads as follows: TGTGCCAGCTCACCCGGACAGGGGGCGGGCAATCAGCCCCAGCATTTT. This is translated as CASSPGQGAGNQPQHF. The rearranged segments are TRBV18 and TRBJ1-5; TRBD1 agrees with 11 junctional bases. There are 16 amino acids in the CDR3, from cysteine to phenylalanine inclusive. The retained sequence is limited to the CDR3, 48 bases, with the frame set at the first base. V lost 3 bases and J lost 2 bases, and the count of bases not matched to a germline gene is 3. CDR1 and CDR2, per the germline V gene, are KGHSH and LQKENI. The full variable domain, with segments outside the CDR3 supplied by the reference TRBV18 and TRBJ1-5 proteins, appears as NAGVMQNPRHLVRRRGQEARLRCSPMKGHSHVYWYRQLPEEGLKFMVYLQKENIIDESGMPKERFSAEFPKEGPSILRIQQVVRGDSAAYFCASSPGQGAGNQPQHFGDGTRLSIL.